This T cell receptor (beta chain) emerged from a study of CD8 T cells in ankylosing spondylitis. Whole-study findings and limits: There was reportedly significant enrichment of clones that were disease-linked in matched ankylosing spondylitis synovial fluid. Researchers report that disease-linked clones proved CD8+ and relatively rare in peripheral blood. There were earlier reports of some motif variants in reactive arthritis synovial fluid and blood. Ankylosing spondylitis blood appeared to be characterized by a TCR beta motif of eight highly homologous variants.

Making use of molecular barcodes, quantitative 5'-RACE generated TCR beta libraries. Each CDR3 protein is one row after TCRdb ran MiXCR on the 5' RACE reads. The table includes some 840,000 distinct CDR3 sequences, about 12% detected once. V dropped 6 bases and J dropped 13; count of bases not matched to a gene: 6. This CDR3 region has 13 residues. There are a few counts of this clonotype. No antigen is known for it. J is TRBJ2-2 and V is TRBV12-3 or TRBV12-4, with 12 bases identical to TRBD1. The sample taken for sequencing was blood, either unsorted or a sorted T cell fraction (not recorded which). This TCR was sampled from a male donor with ankylosing spondylitis. The chain's CDR3 is CASSPGQGARLFF. CDR3 nucleotide sequence: TGTGCCAGCAGCCCGGGACAGGGGGCGAGGCTGTTTTTT.